The rows below give T cell receptor beta chains drawn from one sample of a study of blood T cell repertoires in COVID-19. Profiling relied on immunoSEQ multiplex PCR, and the TCRdb table lists in-frame clones only, not all of them. Counted here are 130,000 to 150,000 clones, approximately 86% occurring once; the ten biggest clones make up roughly 3%. Sequenced: peripheral blood. The receptors here all came from a middle-aged woman with active or convalescent COVID-19. Both conserved end residues are part of each CDR3. A row's size may be missing; if present it is once, few, many or a size class.

j_gene: TRBJ1-3
abundance: few
v_gene: TRBV7-6
CDR3aa: CASSVGQASGNTIYF

j_gene: TRBJ1-2
abundance: .
v_gene: TRBV6-5
CDR3aa: CASHHRKVYGYTF

j_gene: TRBJ2-7
abundance: few
v_gene: TRBV19
CDR3aa: CASSTLAASSYEQYF

j_gene: TRBJ1-1
abundance: .
v_gene: TRBV5-1
CDR3aa: CASSLAGGEGTEAFF

j_gene: TRBJ2-7
abundance: once
v_gene: TRBV28
CDR3aa: CASSFNILSRASEQYF

j_gene: TRBJ1-1
abundance: .
v_gene: TRBV5-1
CDR3aa: CASSSTGGRSEAFF

j_gene: TRBJ2-1
abundance: .
v_gene: TRBV19
CDR3aa: CASRTSGGHEQFF

j_gene: TRBJ2-5
abundance: .
v_gene: TRBV5-4
CDR3aa: CASTKTGGETETQYF

j_gene: TRBJ2-7
abundance: .
v_gene: TRBV7-8
CDR3aa: CASREERVSYEQYF

j_gene: TRBJ1-1
abundance: .
v_gene: TRBV29-1
CDR3aa: CSAHSRGTEAFF

j_gene: TRBJ1-1
abundance: many
v_gene: TRBV25-1
CDR3aa: CASSWAGTEAFF

j_gene: TRBJ1-5
abundance: .
v_gene: TRBV30
CDR3aa: CAWSGQGNQPQHF

j_gene: TRBJ2-7
abundance: .
v_gene: TRBV6-1
CDR3aa: CASSDSSYEQYF

j_gene: TRBJ2-7
abundance: .
v_gene: TRBV27
CDR3aa: CASSFVADSPWEQYF

j_gene: TRBJ1-2
abundance: once
v_gene: TRBV6-5
CDR3aa: CASSSGTQNGYTF

j_gene: TRBJ1-1
abundance: .
v_gene: TRBV11-2
CDR3aa: CASSLTGDHYTEAFF

j_gene: TRBJ1-2
abundance: .
v_gene: TRBV19
CDR3aa: CASSARGQGGYYGYTF

j_gene: TRBJ1-2
abundance: .
v_gene: TRBV27
CDR3aa: CASSLGQFYGYTF